The 27 T cell receptor beta chains given below trace back to one sample, sequenced in a study of PD-1 blockade in classical Hodgkin lymphoma. Sequenced by immunoSEQ multiplex PCR; TCRdb stores in-frame clones only, minus some. This table holds approximately 41,000 clones, around 87% found once. Relapses following autologous stem cell transplantation were seen in all patients, with brentuximab vedotin exposure varying. The specimen comprised peripheral blood mononuclear cells (PBMCs), sampled before the second cycle of nivolumab. The receptors stem from a human donor with classical Hodgkin lymphoma.

The chain employs TRBV4-1 and TRBJ2-2; possible D gene TRBD2, 6 bases. Trimming shortened V by 4 bases and J by 5 bases, and 14 bases separated the two germline ends. The CDR3 covers 15 residues. Germline V gives CDR1 MGHRA, CDR2 YSYEKL. The CDR3 loop is CASSLRGVGTGELFF. CDR3 sequence (DNA): TGCGCCAGCAGCCTGCGGGGAGTGGGTACCGGGGAGCTGTTTTTT.

This clone has just a few counts. The chain links TRBV5-1 to TRBJ2-1, with 10 bases identical to TRBD2. Per the germline V gene, CDR1 is SGHRS and CDR2 is YFSETQ. The V segment lost 2 bases and the J segment 8 bases; nucleotides outside the gene matches: 4. This CDR3 is built from 14 residues. The CDR3: CASSLLAGKDEQFF. CDR3 DNA: TGCGCCAGCAGCTTACTAGCGGGAAAAGATGAGCAGTTCTTC.

The gene calls are TRBV2 and TRBJ1-3; no clear D gene. From germline, CDR1 is SNHLY and CDR2 FYNNEI. CDR3 length equals 11 residues. V shed 5 bases and J shed 9 bases, with 8 bases lying between them. DNA for the CDR3: TGTGCCAGCAGTCAAGACGGCACCATATATTTT. Its protein product is CASSQDGTIYF.

The chain links TRBV28 to TRBJ2-7; TRBD2 is a possible D gene (6 bases). The CDR3 spans 13 residues. Germline values: CDR1 MDHEN, CDR2 SYDVKM. With 6 bases removed from V and 7 bases from J, the gap between germline ends came to 16 bases. DNA for the CDR3: TGTGCCAGCAGCCTCCCGGGACTTCCAGAGCAGTACTTC. Translating gives CASSLPGLPEQYF.

This chain connects TRBV15 to TRBJ2-5; D is possibly TRBD2 (6 bases). Trimming cost V 0 bases and J 4 bases, with 12 bases left between them. This CDR3 has 15 amino acids. Per the germline V gene, CDR1 is LNHNV and CDR2 is YYDKDF (reference sequence). CDR3 bases: TGTGCCACCAGCAGAGATCATCGGGGAGGAGAGACCCAGTACTTC. Translating gives CATSRDHRGGETQYF.

This clone was detected only a few times. The J gene is TRBJ1-2, the V gene TRBV5-4; 7 bases fit TRBD1. Germline V gene sequence: CDR1 SGHNT, CDR2 YYREEE (reference sequence). The CDR3 consists of 13 residues. V lost 3 bases and J lost 4; bases outside the gene matches: 3. In DNA, the CDR3 is TGTGCCAGCAGCTCCGGGACAGCCTATGGCTACACCTTC. Amino acid sequence: CASSSGTAYGYTF.

The chain couples TRBV6-6 to TRBJ1-1; 8 bases are shared with TRBD1. J lost 0 bases, V lost 5 bases, and 5 bases had no gene match. CDR1 is MNHNY, CDR2 SVGAGI, per germline (reference sequence). This CDR3 is built from 15 residues. The CDR3 DNA reads as TGTGCCAGCAGTAGCCCGACAGGGGTGAACACTGAAGCTTTCTTT. Protein product: CASSSPTGVNTEAFF.

The CDR3: CANLGLPSYEQYF. The CDR3 bases are TGTGCCAACCTTGGACTCCCCTCCTACGAGCAGTACTTC. V gene TRBV28 combines with J gene TRBJ2-7; possibly TRBD2 for D (5 bases). V was clipped by 10 bases and J by 0 bases, with 13 bases between them. Germline V CDR1 and CDR2: MDHEN, SYDVKM. CDR3 length: 13 amino acids.

The chain is built from TRBV5-6 and TRBJ1-5; D is ambiguous. The V gene lost 0 bases and the J gene lost 5 bases, with 12 bases spanning the gap. The germline V gene has CDR1 SGHDT and CDR2 YYEEEE. The CDR3 has 15 amino acids. The CDR3 DNA reads TGTGCCAGCAGCTTGGTGGGTAAGTGGGATCAGCCCCAGCATTTT. Its protein is CASSLVGKWDQPQHF.

The CDR3 DNA sequence: TGTGCCAGCAGTGATTGGGCTAGCACCAATGAGCAGTTCTTC. Translated, it gives CASSDWASTNEQFF. The V gene is TRBV6-1, the J gene TRBJ2-1, with a tentative D call TRBD2 (5 bases). The CDR3 has 14 residues. Trimming left V 3 bases short and J 6 bases short, with 12 bases between. In germline, CDR1 is MNHNS, CDR2 SASEGT.

In regard to this clone: Other DNA sequences in the sample encode the same CDR3. The CDR3 spells CAISESGNYGYTF. The CDR3 DNA reads as TGTGCCATCAGTGAGTCAGGGAACTATGGCTACACCTTC. The chain combines TRBV10-3 with TRBJ1-2; unclear D gene. Germline V gives CDR1 ENHRY, CDR2 SYGVKD. This CDR3 has 13 amino acids. V was clipped by 0 bases and J by 2 bases, with 4 bases between them.

V usage is TRBV27 and J usage is TRBJ2-7; tentative D call: TRBD1 (6 bases). Germline-derived CDR1 and CDR2 are MNHEY and SMNVEV (reference sequence). Trimming shortened V by 1 base and J by 6 bases, and 22 bases separated the two germline ends. This CDR3 contains 17 residues. CDR3 sequence reads: CASSLLREGDQGGEQYF. DNA for the CDR3: TGTGCCAGCAGTTTATTAAGAGAGGGGGACCAGGGTGGCGAGCAGTACTTC.

This chain connects TRBV28 to TRBJ1-5; D remains ambiguous. This CDR3 has 11 amino acids. Trimming shortened V by 6 bases and J by 5 bases, and 5 bases separated the two germline ends. In germline, CDR1 is MDHEN, CDR2 SYDVKM. The CDR3 sequence: CASRSDQPQHF. The CDR3 coding sequence is TGTGCCAGCAGGTCCGATCAGCCCCAGCATTTT.

This clone was seen a handful of times. The DNA for the CDR3 is TGCGCCAGCAGCCAAGGGCAGAGTTCTATCTATGGCTACACCTTC. Amino acid sequence: CASSQGQSSIYGYTF. The chain recombines TRBV4-1 with TRBJ1-2; D is unresolved. The CDR3 extends over 15 amino acids. Germline CDR1 MGHRA, CDR2 YSYEKL. V was cut by 1 base and J by 4 bases, with 13 bases left in between.

The V call is TRBV28, the J call TRBJ2-7, with D possibly TRBD2 on 6 matching bases. Looked up from germline, CDR1 is MDHEN and CDR2 is SYDVKM. V dropped 2 bases and J dropped 5 bases, with 13 bases sitting between them. The CDR3 sequence is 14 residues long. This CDR3 is CASSLLARSNEQYF. Here the CDR3 DNA reads TGTGCCAGCAGTTTACTAGCGAGGTCGAACGAGCAGTACTTC.

This chain links TRBV4-1 with TRBJ2-7, with 8 positions matching TRBD2. CDR1 MGHRA and CDR2 YSYEKL come from the germline V gene. J lost 2 bases, V lost 3 bases, and 9 bases had no gene match. This CDR3 is 16 amino acids long. The CDR3, as DNA: TGCGCCAGCAGCCACTTCGGTGGCGGGAGGACCTACGAGCAGTACTTC. This gives the protein CASSHFGGGRTYEQYF.

The chain has TRBV4-1 and TRBJ2-5; 7 bases are a match to TRBD1. The germline V gene has CDR1 MGHRA and CDR2 YSYEKL. This CDR3 region has 15 residues. The trim removed 6 bases at V and 5 bases at J, leaving 12 bases unmatched. CDR3 protein: CASSLGQGEGETQYF. In DNA form, the CDR3 reads TGCGCCAGCAGTCTAGGTCAGGGGGAAGGGGAGACCCAGTACTTC.

J is TRBJ2-3 and V is TRBV7-9; 14 positions match TRBD2. Germline trimming cut 4 bases from V and 2 bases from J; bases unmatched to any gene: 8. Per germline, CDR1 SEHNR and CDR2 FQNEAQ (reference sequence). The CDR3 spans 18 residues. CDR3 in amino acids: CASSSTSGGAIYTDTQYF. As DNA, the CDR3 is TGTGCCAGCAGCTCGACTAGCGGGGGGGCCATCTACACAGATACGCAGTATTTT.

The gene calls are TRBV15 and TRBJ2-7; TRBD1 matches at 10 bases. The CDR3 has 16 residues. The germline V gene has CDR1 LNHNV and CDR2 YYDKDF (reference sequence). V lost 1 base, J lost 1 base, and 4 bases stayed unmatched. DNA of the CDR3: TGTGCCACCAGCAGAGGTGGGGGACAGGGGTCCTACGAGCAGTACTTC. Amino acids: CATSRGGGQGSYEQYF.

This rearrangement joins TRBV4-3 to TRBJ2-7, with 10 bases lining up with TRBD1. This CDR3 has 15 residues. The J segment lost 2 bases and the V segment lost 0 bases, leaving 1 base of the junction unmatched. Germline values: CDR1 LGHNA, CDR2 YSLEER. CDR3 protein: CASSQEGQGAYEQYF. The CDR3 nucleotides read TGCGCCAGCAGCCAAGAAGGACAGGGGGCCTACGAGCAGTACTTC.

The count of this clone is one. The chain has TRBV6-4 and TRBJ2-3; D is unresolved. Germline CDR1 is MRHNA and CDR2 is SNTAGT. Between the trimmed V and J ends, which lost 5 bases and 0 bases, there was a span of 12 bases. The CDR3 runs to 15 residues. DNA of the CDR3: TGTGCCAGCAGTCTCTCGCTAACTAGCACAGATACGCAGTATTTT. It yields the protein CASSLSLTSTDTQYF.

The chain employs TRBV10-3 and TRBJ2-1; 8 nucleotides match TRBD2. V lost 9 bases and J lost 7; bases outside the gene matches: 8. This CDR3 comprises 13 residues. Germline CDR1 and CDR2: ENHRY and SYGVKD. As DNA, the CDR3 is TGTGCCATATCCGGTAGCGGGAAAAATGAGCAGTTCTTC. This translates into CAISGSGKNEQFF.

V is TRBV7-3 and J is TRBJ2-1; D unresolved. V shed 1 base and J shed 8 bases, with 9 bases lying between them. CDR1 is SGHTA, CDR2 FQGTGA, per germline. The CDR3 spans 13 residues. This chain's CDR3 is CASSLIALDEQFF. The CDR3 region has the DNA TGTGCCAGCAGCTTAATAGCCTTAGATGAGCAGTTCTTC.

The chain employs TRBV19 and TRBJ2-7; D may be TRBD2 (5 bases). V shed 0 bases and J shed 0 bases, with 9 bases lying between them. This CDR3 comprises 15 residues. The V gene's germline CDR1 is LNHDA and CDR2 SQIVND (reference sequence). CDR3 protein: CASSIDRGPSYEQYF. CDR3 DNA: TGTGCCAGTAGTATAGATCGGGGTCCCTCCTACGAGCAGTACTTC.

V gene TRBV5-5 combines with J gene TRBJ2-1; 9 nucleotides match TRBD1. Germline V lookup: CDR1 SGHKS, CDR2 YYEKEE (reference sequence). With V trimmed by 0 bases and J by 5 bases, 3 bases remained unmatched. The CDR3 totals 15 residues. The CDR3 DNA follows: TGTGCCAGCAGCTTGGTGGGGACAGGGAACAATGAGCAGTTCTTC. This codes for CASSLVGTGNNEQFF.

This chain joins TRBV4-1 and TRBJ1-4; unclear D gene. V lost 0 bases to trimming and J lost 8 bases, with 7 bases between them. CDR3 length: 13 amino acids. In germline, CDR1 is MGHRA, CDR2 YSYEKL. The CDR3 nucleotides are TGCGCCAGCAGCCAAGATACTGGCGAAAAACTGTTTTTT. It translates to CASSQDTGEKLFF.

This chain connects TRBV11-1 to TRBJ2-1, with no clear D. Trimming shortened V by 5 bases and J by 8 bases, and 10 bases separated the two germline ends. The germline CDR1 and CDR2 sequences are SGHAT and FQDESV (reference sequence). The CDR3 loop spans 12 amino acids. This CDR3 reads CASSPIGHEQFF. The CDR3 DNA reads TGTGCCAGCAGCCCCATAGGCCATGAGCAGTTCTTC.